The 9 T cell receptor beta chains listed next were all sequenced from one sample in a study of STAT3 mutations in large granular lymphocyte leukemia (dated by TCRdb to between 2018 and 2020). Broader findings and caveats from the paper: At least one immunodominant TCRbeta clonotype was identified in every T-LGLL patient, and multiple immunodominant subclonotypes were identified in about half of the T-LGLL patients.

The library was produced with the immunoSEQ multiplex PCR assay. This immuneACCESS table, as held by TCRdb, lists in-frame sequences with V and J called but not all clones. Of the missing ones, under half trace to an unresolved V gene in checked studies; the others have no known cause. The sample includes some 10,000 clones, with roughly 85% observed a single time. Of the sample, roughly nine tenths falls within the top ten clones. No antigen has been assigned to these receptors. The sequenced sample was peripheral blood mononuclear cells. The receptors derive from a man older than 75 with T-cell large granular lymphocyte leukemia. Some clones in this sample may be carry-over from other donors' samples. The age is the age at diagnosis.

The chain uses TRBV7-9 and TRBJ2-5, with a tentative D call TRBD1 (6 bases). Trimming took off 4 bases at V and 0 bases at J, with 9 bases between the two ends. CDR1 and CDR2 (germline): SEHNR, FQNEAQ (reference sequence). The CDR3 has 14 amino acids. CDR3 bases: TGTGCCAGCAGCTCAGGACAGTACCAAGAGACCCAGTACTTC. This sequence encodes CASSSGQYQETQYF.

The J gene is TRBJ2-2, the V gene TRBV5-4; the match to TRBD2 covers 8 bases. This CDR3 region has 17 residues. V dropped 1 base and J dropped 3; count of bases not matched to a gene: 8. Per germline, CDR1 SGHNT and CDR2 YYREEE (reference sequence). The CDR3 sequence: CASSLFGTSVYTGELFF. In DNA, the CDR3 is TGTGCCAGCAGCTTGTTTGGGACTAGTGTGTACACCGGGGAGCTGTTTTTT.

The rearrangement joins TRBV30 to TRBJ1-6, with TRBD1 matching 7 bases. V dropped 2 bases and J dropped 7; count of bases not matched to a gene: 8. CDR3 length: 15 residues. Per germline, CDR1 GTSNPN and CDR2 SVGIG (reference sequence). CDR3 coding DNA: TGTGCCTGGAGTACCACAGGGGTTGCAAATTCACCCCTCCACTTT. This codes for CAWSTTGVANSPLHF. Based on the CDR3 plus reference TRBV30 and TRBJ1-6, the full variable domain is SQTIHQWPATLVQPVGSPLSLECTVEGTSNPNLYWYRQAAGRGLQLLFYSVGIGQISSEVPQNLSASRPQDRQFILSSKKLLLSDSGFYLCAWSTTGVANSPLHFGNGTRLTVT.

V and J are TRBV7-2 and TRBJ1-4; D is perhaps TRBD1 (5 bases). The germline V gene has CDR1 SGHTA and CDR2 FQGNSA. This CDR3 has 15 amino acids. The V end lost 4 bases, the J end lost 7 bases, and 16 bases lay between the germline ends. CDR3 bases: TGTGCCAGCAGCTCCTCCCCAGGGATGGGTGAAAAACTGTTTTTT. This sequence encodes CASSSSPGMGEKLFF.

The chain employs TRBV9 and TRBJ1-2; D call uncertain. Trimming removed 1 base at V and 3 bases at J, with 7 bases between. Germline CDR1 SGDLS, CDR2 YYNGEE. The CDR3 covers 13 residues. In DNA form, the CDR3 reads TGTGCCAGCAGCGTAAGAGTCCACTATGGCTACACCTTC. It yields the protein CASSVRVHYGYTF.

The chain employs TRBV6-5 and TRBJ1-6; D perhaps matches TRBD1 (6 bases). The CDR3 has 13 residues. Trimming took 6 bases from V and 5 from J, leaving 8 bases between them. CDR1 is MNHEY and CDR2 is SVGAGI in the germline V gene. The CDR3 nucleotides are TGTGCCAGCAGCGGACAGCATAATTCACCCCTCCACTTT. Translated: CASSGQHNSPLHF.

The chain combines TRBV2 with TRBJ2-5; D may be TRBD2 (5 bases). The CDR3 is 14 residues long. V lost 3 bases to trimming and J lost 3 bases, with 11 bases between them. In germline, CDR1 is SNHLY, CDR2 FYNNEI. CDR3 sequence reads: CASSDTSPKETQYF. The DNA for the CDR3 is TGTGCCAGCAGTGACACTAGTCCAAAAGAGACCCAGTACTTC.

This chain's CDR3 is CAWSRDRDRAGGGYTF. Here the CDR3 DNA reads TGTGCCTGGAGTCGCGACCGGGACAGGGCCGGGGGTGGCTACACCTTC. The chain has TRBV30 and TRBJ1-2; 9 bases line up with TRBD1. After removal of 2 bases from V and 7 bases from J, the junction contained 14 bases not matched to a gene. The CDR3 length is 16 residues. Germline values: CDR1 GTSNPN, CDR2 SVGIG (reference sequence).

CDR3 protein: CASSRSGTSSSYEQYF. As DNA, the CDR3 is TGCGCCAGCAGCCGTTCCGGGACCTCGAGCTCCTACGAGCAGTACTTC. V is TRBV5-1 and J is TRBJ2-7; either TRBD1 or TRBD2 may supply D (5 bases each). Trimming pared 4 bases from V and 0 bases from J, leaving 17 bases between. Germline V lookup: CDR1 SGHRS, CDR2 YFSETQ. This CDR3 is 16 amino acids long. The full variable domain, in which reference TRBV5-1 and TRBJ2-7 provide the parts outside the CDR3, is KAGVTQTPRYLIKTRGQQVTLSCSPISGHRSVSWYQQTPGQGLQFLFEYFSETQRNKGNFPGRFSGRQFSNSRSEMNVSTLELGDSALYLCASSRSGTSSSYEQYFGPGTRLTVT.